The 3 T cell receptor beta chains given below trace back to one sample, sequenced in a study of T cells after yellow fever vaccination. One entry per CDR3 protein, called by TCRdb with MiXCR from the 5' RACE reads. The data show 110,000 or so distinct CDR3 sequences, 6.5% to 9% seen once. The specimen comprised CD4+ T cells sorted from PBMCs, sampled around 45 days after the first yellow fever vaccination. These receptors all come from a man aged 18 to 29 who received the YFV17D yellow fever vaccine.

This clonotype has just a few counts. The rearrangement joins TRBV4-2 to TRBJ2-5; TRBD2 matches at 15 bases. Losses at the gene ends were 0 bases for V and 5 bases for J; bases not matched to a gene: 10. The CDR3 extends over 19 amino acids. Germline V gene lookup returns CDR1 LGHNA and CDR2 YNFKEQ. The CDR3 DNA reads as TGTGCCAGCAGCCAAGAGGGACTAGCGGGGGGCCATTCCCATGAGACCCAGTACTTC. Its translation: CASSQEGLAGGHSHETQYF.

In its sample, this clonotype was seen many times. The chain uses TRBV7-9 and TRBJ2-2; 7 nucleotides agree with TRBD2. The CDR3 runs to 15 residues. V was pared by 5 bases and J by 4 bases, with 7 bases of the junction left unmatched. Germline loops: CDR1 SEHNR, CDR2 FQNEAQ (reference sequence). The CDR3 nucleotides read TGTGCCAGCAGCGCCAGGACTAGTTCCACCGGGGAGCTGTTTTTT. This encodes CASSARTSSTGELFF.

Comment on this clonotype: A much larger clone lies a single base off, so this may be a read error. The chain uses TRBV20-1 and TRBJ1-5; tentatively, D is TRBD1 (5 bases). The length of the CDR3 is 13 residues. Trimming shortened V by 5 bases and J by 4 bases, and 12 bases separated the two germline ends. The germline CDR1 and CDR2 sequences are DFQATT and SNEGSKA (reference sequence). Here the CDR3 DNA reads TGCAGTGCTCTCAGGGCGTGGAATCAGCCCCAGCATTTT. Protein product: CSALRAWNQPQHF.